This T cell receptor (beta chain) was obtained from a study of blood T cell repertoires in COVID-19. Study details: PBMCs, B-cell-depleted T cells, or T cells provided the cDNA or gDNA that made up the material.

Authors' analysis steps: Amplification of reference gene primers provided the estimated nucleated cell counts. The assay was immunoSEQ multiplex PCR, and TCRdb's table has in-frame clones only and misses some. Clonal size and the V and J genes are those of that table, whereas D and trimming came from the DNA. The profile shows some 350,000 clones, roughly 90% of them singletons. Patients at the Seattle site were enrolled during active infection and followed longitudinally. This clone was detected only once. The V segment lost 7 bases and the J segment 0 bases; nucleotides outside the gene matches: 8. Germline assignment: CDR1 KGHDR and CDR2 SFDVKD. The CDR3 length is 16 residues.

The J gene is TRBJ2-3, the V gene TRBV24-1, with 8 bases aligning to TRBD1. The sequenced material came from peripheral blood. The sequence came from a woman aged 30 to 39 with COVID-19, enrolled during active disease. The CDR3, as DNA: TGTGCCACCAGGGGGAGACAGGGGCTAAGCACAGATACGCAGTATTTT. Encoded protein: CATRGRQGLSTDTQYF.